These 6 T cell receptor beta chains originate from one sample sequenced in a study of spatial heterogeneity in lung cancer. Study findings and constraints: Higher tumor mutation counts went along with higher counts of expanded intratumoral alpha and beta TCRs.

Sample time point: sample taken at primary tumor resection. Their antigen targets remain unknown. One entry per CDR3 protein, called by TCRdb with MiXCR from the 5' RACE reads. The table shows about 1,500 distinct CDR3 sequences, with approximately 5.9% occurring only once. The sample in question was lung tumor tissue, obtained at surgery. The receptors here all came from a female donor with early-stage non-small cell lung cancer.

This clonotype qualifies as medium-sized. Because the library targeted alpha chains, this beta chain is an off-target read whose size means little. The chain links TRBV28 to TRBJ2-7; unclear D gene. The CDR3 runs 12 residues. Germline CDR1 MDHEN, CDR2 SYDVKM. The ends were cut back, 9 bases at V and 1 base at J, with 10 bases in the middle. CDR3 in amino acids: CASCSISYEQYV. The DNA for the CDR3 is TGTGCCAGTTGCAGCATATCCTACGAGCAGTACGTC.

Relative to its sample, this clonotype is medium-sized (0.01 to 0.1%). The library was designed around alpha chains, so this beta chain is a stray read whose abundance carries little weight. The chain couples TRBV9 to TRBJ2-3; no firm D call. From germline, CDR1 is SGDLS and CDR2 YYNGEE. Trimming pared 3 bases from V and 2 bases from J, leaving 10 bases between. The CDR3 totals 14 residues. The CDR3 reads CASSGPIPTDTQYF. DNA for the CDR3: TGTGCCAGCAGCGGCCCCATCCCCACAGATACGCAGTATTTT.

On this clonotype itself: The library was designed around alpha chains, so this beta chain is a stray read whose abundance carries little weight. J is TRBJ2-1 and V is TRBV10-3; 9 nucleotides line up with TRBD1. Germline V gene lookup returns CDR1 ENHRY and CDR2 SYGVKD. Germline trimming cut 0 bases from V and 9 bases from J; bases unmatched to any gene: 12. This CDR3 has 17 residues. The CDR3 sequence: CAISESVSGQGRGEQFF. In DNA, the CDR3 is TGTGCCATCAGTGAGTCTGTATCGGGACAGGGTCGAGGTGAGCAGTTCTTC.

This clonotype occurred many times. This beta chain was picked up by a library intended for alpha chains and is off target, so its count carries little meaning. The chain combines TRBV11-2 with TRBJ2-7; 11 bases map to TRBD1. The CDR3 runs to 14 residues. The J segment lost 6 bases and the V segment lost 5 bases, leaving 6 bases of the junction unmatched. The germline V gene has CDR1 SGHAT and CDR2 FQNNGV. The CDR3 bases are TGTGCCAGCAGCGTCGGACAGGGGGCCTTCGAGCAGTACTTC. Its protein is CASSVGQGAFEQYF.

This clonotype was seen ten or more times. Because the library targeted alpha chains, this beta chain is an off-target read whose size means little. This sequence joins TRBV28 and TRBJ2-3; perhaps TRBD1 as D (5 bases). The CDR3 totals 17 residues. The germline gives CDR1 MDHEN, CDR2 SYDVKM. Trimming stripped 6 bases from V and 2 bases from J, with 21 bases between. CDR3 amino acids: CASSSFPVTDYTDTQYF. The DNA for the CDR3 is TGTGCCAGCAGCTCTTTTCCCGTGACAGATTACACAGATACGCAGTATTTT.

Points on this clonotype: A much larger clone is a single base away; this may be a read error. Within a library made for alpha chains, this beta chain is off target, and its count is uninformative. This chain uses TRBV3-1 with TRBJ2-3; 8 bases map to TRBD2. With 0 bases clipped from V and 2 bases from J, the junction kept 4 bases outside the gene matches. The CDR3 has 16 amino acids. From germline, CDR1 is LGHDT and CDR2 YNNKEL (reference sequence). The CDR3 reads CASSQEVAGNTDTQYF. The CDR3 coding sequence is TGTGCCAGCAGCCAAGAAGTAGCGGGGAACACAGATACGCAGTATTTT.